Described below is a single TCR beta chain sequence and its context. Its antigen is as yet unknown. This sample is part of a study of T cells in Graves' hyperthyroidism and ophthalmopathy. Study results and limitations: A median around 6.8 months before onset, the model predicted ophthalmopathy.

CDR3 length equals 12 residues. The germline gives CDR1 MGHRA, CDR2 YSYEKL. Trimming left V 0 bases short and J 9 bases short, with 6 bases between. The TCR beta CDR3 regions underwent amplification using RNA transcripts as the source. The TCR CDR3 first-round RT-PCR relied on the HTBI primer set. Via MiXCR, TCRdb re-called the multiplex PCR reads, giving one row per CDR3 protein. In the table there are some 700,000 distinct CDR3 sequences, 15% to 20% of which are singletons. Subjects aged 18 to 65 presented with newly diagnosed hyperthyroidism of less than 2 months' duration. This clonotype was obtained from a man aged 45-65 years with Graves' hyperthyroidism. This chain uses TRBV4-1 with TRBJ1-5; no reliable D call. The sequenced sample was blood. The CDR3 loop is CASSQDPGPQHF. The DNA of the CDR3 is TGCGCCAGCAGCCAAGACCCGGGGCCCCAGCATTTT.